This TCR beta chain was recorded in a study of response to subunit inactivated influenza vaccine. CDR3 length: 14 residues. Trimming removed 8 bases at V and 0 bases at J, with 17 bases between. CDR1 and CDR2 (germline): DFQATT, SNEGSKA (reference sequence). TCRdb reanalysed the RT-PCR reads using MiXCR and keeps one entry per CDR3 protein. The repertoire includes around 600,000 distinct CDR3 sequences, around 10% of them detected once, and approximately 10% sits in the top ten. These records were also assigned to another study, of T cells expressing NK-cell markers. That paper states: cDNA encoding TCR beta was synthesized via 5'RACE template switching incorporating UMIs.

Here the sequenced sample was PBMCs from blood, taken on the day of vaccination. The sequence was collected from a man aged 50 or older who received an inactivated influenza vaccine. This chain links TRBV20-1 with TRBJ2-7; maybe TRBD1 (5 bases). The CDR3 coding sequence is TGCAGTTCGCTCTGGGGCCCTGACTCCTACGAGCAGTACTTC. It yields the protein CSSLWGPDSYEQYF.